The source of this T cell receptor beta chain is a study of blood T cells in healthy people across ages. Study conclusions and caveats: Naive CD4+ cell counts and diversity both ran higher in long-lived than in aged donors.

Combining a sample-barcoded 5' primer with a J-beta primer mix, a second PCR ran for about 7 to 11 cycles. TCRdb reprocessed the 5' RACE reads with MiXCR, giving one entry per CDR3 protein. The sample contains 1.5 million to 2 million distinct CDR3 sequences, around 35% of which appear only once. This clonotype was found once. As yet, its antigen is unknown. The sequenced sample was blood. The receptor's source is a woman in her twenties or thirties in good health.

This CDR3 is CASQPLAGHTEAFF. CDR3 coding DNA: TGTGCCAGCCAACCCCTTGCGGGCCACACTGAAGCTTTCTTT. The J gene is TRBJ1-1, the V gene TRBV6-1; D remains ambiguous. Trimming removed 8 bases from V and 3 bases from J, with 16 bases in between. Germline CDR1 reads MNHNS; CDR2 reads SASEGT. The CDR3 is made up of 14 amino acids.